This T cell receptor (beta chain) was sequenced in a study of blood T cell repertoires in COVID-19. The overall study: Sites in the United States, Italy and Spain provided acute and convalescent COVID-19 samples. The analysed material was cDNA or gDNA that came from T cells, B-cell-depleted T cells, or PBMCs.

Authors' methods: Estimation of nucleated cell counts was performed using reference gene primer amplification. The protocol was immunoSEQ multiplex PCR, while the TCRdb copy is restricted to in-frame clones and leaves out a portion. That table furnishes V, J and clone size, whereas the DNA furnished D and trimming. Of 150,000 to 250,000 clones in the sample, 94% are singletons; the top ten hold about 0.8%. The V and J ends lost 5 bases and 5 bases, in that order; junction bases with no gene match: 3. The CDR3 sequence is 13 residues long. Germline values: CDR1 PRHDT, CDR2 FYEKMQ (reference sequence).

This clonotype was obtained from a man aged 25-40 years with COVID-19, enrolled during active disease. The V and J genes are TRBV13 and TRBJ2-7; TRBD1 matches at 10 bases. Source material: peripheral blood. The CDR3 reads CASSPGTGDEQYF. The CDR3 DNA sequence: TGTGCCAGCAGCCCCGGGACAGGGGACGAGCAGTACTTC. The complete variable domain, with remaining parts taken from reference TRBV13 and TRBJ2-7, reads AAGVIQSPRHLIKEKRETATLKCYPIPRHDTVYWYQQGPGQDPQFLISFYEKMQSDKGSIPDRFSAQQFSDYHSELNMSSLELGDSALYFCASSPGTGDEQYFGPGTRLTVT.